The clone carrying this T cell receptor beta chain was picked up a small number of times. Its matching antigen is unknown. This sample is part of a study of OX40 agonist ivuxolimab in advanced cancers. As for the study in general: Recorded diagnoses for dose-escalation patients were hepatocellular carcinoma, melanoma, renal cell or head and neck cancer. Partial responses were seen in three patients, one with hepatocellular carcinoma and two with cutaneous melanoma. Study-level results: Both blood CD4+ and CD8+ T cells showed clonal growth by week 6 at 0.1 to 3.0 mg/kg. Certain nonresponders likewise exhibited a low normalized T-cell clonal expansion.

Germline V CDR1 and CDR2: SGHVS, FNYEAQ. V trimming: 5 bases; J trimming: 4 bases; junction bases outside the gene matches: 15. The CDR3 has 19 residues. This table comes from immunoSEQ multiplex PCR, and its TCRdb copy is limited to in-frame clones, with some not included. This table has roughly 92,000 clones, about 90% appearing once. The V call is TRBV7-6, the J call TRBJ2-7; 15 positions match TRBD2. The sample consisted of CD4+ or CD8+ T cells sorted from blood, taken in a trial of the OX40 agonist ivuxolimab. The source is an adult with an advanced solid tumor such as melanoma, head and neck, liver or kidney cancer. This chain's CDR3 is CASSMQGGGTSGRKYEQYF. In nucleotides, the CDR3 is TGTGCCAGCAGCATGCAGGGAGGGGGGACTAGCGGGAGGAAGTACGAGCAGTACTTC.